A single sample gave rise to the 27 T cell receptor beta chains below, sequenced in a study of technical replicates of blood from a few donors. Sequencing was performed with immunoSEQ multiplex PCR; in TCRdb, only in-frame clones are kept and a portion is missing. The table lists more than 65,000 clones, 97% of them singletons. Sequenced material: T cells isolated from PBMCs. These receptors all come from a human donor in good health.

The V gene is TRBV30, the J gene TRBJ2-7; D is perhaps TRBD2 (6 bases). Trimming took off 0 bases at V and 2 bases at J, with 17 bases between the two ends. Germline V lookup: CDR1 GTSNPN, CDR2 SVGIG (reference sequence). The CDR3 spans 16 residues. CDR3 protein: CAWSVESLGLTYEQYF. In DNA form, the CDR3 reads TGTGCCTGGAGTGTAGAGTCCCTGGGACTGACCTACGAGCAGTACTTC.

The V and J genes are TRBV6-5 and TRBJ1-3; 7 bases agree with TRBD1. The CDR3 loop spans 16 amino acids. Trimming took 2 bases from V and 4 from J; bases not matched to a gene: 8. Germline CDR1 MNHEY, CDR2 SVGAGI. The CDR3 loop reads CASSYPDRAGGNTIYF. DNA of the CDR3: TGTGCCAGCAGTTACCCTGACAGGGCCGGCGGAAACACCATATATTTT.

This chain joins TRBV7-2 and TRBJ1-2, with 9 positions matching TRBD1. Looked up from germline, CDR1 is SGHTA and CDR2 is FQGNSA. The ends lost 2 bases at V and 10 bases at J; junction bases unmatched: 20. The CDR3 loop spans 18 amino acids. CDR3: CASSLLAPINDRGFDYTF. DNA for the CDR3: TGTGCCAGCAGCTTATTAGCACCTATTAACGACAGGGGGTTTGACTACACCTTC.

The chain couples TRBV27 to TRBJ2-3, with D possibly matching TRBD1 (6 bases). The germline CDR1 and CDR2 sequences are MNHEY and SMNVEV (reference sequence). The CDR3 spans 13 residues. V lost 2 bases, J lost 10 bases, and 13 bases lay in between. The CDR3 protein is CASSLTGTLPQYF. The CDR3 bases are TGTGCCAGCAGTTTAACCGGGACATTACCGCAGTATTTT.

The rearrangement links TRBV16 to TRBJ2-7; D may be TRBD2 (6 bases). V dropped 3 bases and J dropped 8 bases, with 8 bases sitting between them. The CDR3 sequence is 11 residues long. Germline loops: CDR1 KGHSY, CDR2 FQNENV. The CDR3: CASSQEGKQYF. The CDR3 DNA sequence: TGTGCCAGCAGCCAGGAGGGAAAGCAGTACTTC.

As concerns this clone: Its ends do not fully match the called genes, so a read error is possible. The chain uses TRBV7-9 and TRBJ2-7, with a possible D match to TRBD1 (6 bases). The V gene's germline CDR1 is SEHNR and CDR2 FQNEAQ (reference sequence). This CDR3 spans 11 amino acids. CDR3 residues: CASSLEGGQIF. DNA of the CDR3: TGTGCCAGCAGCTTGGAAGGCGGACAGATTTTC. Variable domain in full (rest from reference TRBV7-9 and TRBJ2-7): DTGVSQNPRHKITKRGQNVTFRCDPISEHNRLYWYRQTLGQGPEFLTYFQNEAQLEKSRLLSDRFSAERPKGSFSTLEIQRTEQGDSAMYLCASSLEGGQIFGPGTRLTVT.

The chain uses TRBV30 and TRBJ1-1; 7 bases line up with TRBD1. The germline CDR1 and CDR2 sequences are GTSNPN and SVGIG (reference sequence). V was clipped by 2 bases and J by 0 bases; unmatched bases: 9. This CDR3 spans 16 amino acids. The CDR3 nucleotides are TGTGCCTGGAGTCACGACAGGGTGATACTGAACACTGAAGCTTTCTTT. It encodes CAWSHDRVILNTEAFF.

CDR3 bases: TGTGCCACCCGGGACAAGAACACTGAAGCTTTCTTT. Protein: CATRDKNTEAFF. The V gene is TRBV19, the J gene TRBJ1-1, with a tentative D call TRBD1 (6 bases). CDR1 is LNHDA, CDR2 SQIVND, per germline (reference sequence). Deletions cut 10 bases from V and 1 base from J, with 10 bases between. CDR3 size: 12 residues.

The genes are TRBV4-2 and TRBJ2-1; D may be TRBD2 (5 bases). The CDR3 is 14 residues long. V was clipped by 2 bases and J by 3 bases, with 8 bases between them. The germline V gene has CDR1 LGHNA and CDR2 YNFKEQ. The CDR3 nucleotides are TGTGCCAGCAGCCAACTAGCCATCTACAATGAGCAGTTCTTC. This gives the protein CASSQLAIYNEQFF.

CDR3 protein: CASRLVGQTEQYF. The CDR3 nucleotides are TGTGCAAGTCGCTTAGTAGGACAGACCGAGCAGTACTTC. This rearrangement joins TRBV12-2 to TRBJ2-7; no check of the table's D call, TRBD1, against the DNA was made. TRBV12-2 is a documented pseudogene. This CDR3 spans 13 amino acids.

The J gene is TRBJ2-4, the V gene TRBV7-3; D is perhaps TRBD2 (5 bases). The CDR3 has 15 residues. Trimming removed 5 bases at V and 1 base at J, with 12 bases between. Germline values: CDR1 SGHTA, CDR2 FQGTGA. The CDR3 nucleotides read TGTGCCAGCAGCAAGACGGGGTCGGCCAAAAACATTCAGTACTTC. Its protein is CASSKTGSAKNIQYF.

The CDR3 reads CATSVSGTYNEQFF. The CDR3 DNA sequence: TGTGCCACCAGCGTTAGCGGGACTTACAATGAGCAGTTCTTC. This sequence joins TRBV15 and TRBJ2-1; 8 bases agree with TRBD2. The CDR3 consists of 14 residues. J gave up 4 bases and V 5 bases, and 4 bases lay outside the gene matches. Germline CDR1 reads LNHNV; CDR2 reads YYDKDF (reference sequence).

The chain uses TRBV6-4 and TRBJ2-7, with TRBD1 as a possible D gene (5 bases). The V end was cut by 6 bases, the J end by 1 base, with 10 bases between. Germline V gene sequence: CDR1 MRHNA, CDR2 SNTAGT. CDR3 length: 13 residues. The CDR3 is CASSLQASYEQYF. In nucleotides, the CDR3 is TGTGCCAGCAGCTTACAGGCGTCCTACGAGCAGTACTTC.

Here the CDR3 DNA reads TGTGCCAGCAGTGAGATGGACAGGGAATATGCAGATACGCAGTATTTT. This gives the protein CASSEMDREYADTQYF. The chain recombines TRBV25-1 with TRBJ2-3; 8 bases are shared with TRBD1. This CDR3 region has 16 residues. J gave up 4 bases and V 3 bases, and 9 bases lay outside the gene matches. CDR1 is MGHDK and CDR2 is SYGVNS in the germline V gene. The full variable domain, completed using reference TRBV25-1 and TRBJ2-3, is EADIYQTPRYLVIGTGKKITLECSQTMGHDKMYWYQQDPGMELHLIHYSYGVNSTEKGDLSSESTVSRIRTEHFPLTLESARPSHTSQYLCASSEMDREYADTQYFGPGTRLTVL.

This chain connects TRBV27 to TRBJ1-5; D gene ambiguous. The ends were cut back, 3 bases at V and 6 bases at J, with 12 bases in the middle. This CDR3 is built from 14 residues. Germline V CDR1 and CDR2: MNHEY, SMNVEV (reference sequence). The CDR3 loop reads CASSFLGNGQPQHF. CDR3 in DNA: TGTGCCAGCAGTTTCCTCGGGAATGGTCAGCCCCAGCATTTT.

The chain is built from TRBV28 and TRBJ2-1, with 8 bases lining up with TRBD1. The CDR3 consists of 15 residues. Germline loops: CDR1 MDHEN, CDR2 SYDVKM. V lost 2 bases, J lost 7 bases, and 7 bases stayed unmatched. The CDR3 bases are TGTGCCAGCAGTTTAACCAGGGACAGGAGGAATGAGCAGTTCTTC. Translating gives CASSLTRDRRNEQFF. The entire variable domain, with the rest obtained from reference TRBV28 and TRBJ2-1, is as follows: DVKVTQSSRYLVKRTGEKVFLECVQDMDHENMFWYRQDPGLGLRLIYFSYDVKMKEKGDIPEGYSVSREKKERFSLILESASTNQTSMYLCASSLTRDRRNEQFFGPGTRLTVL.

V and J are TRBV18 and TRBJ1-2, with D uncertain. With 2 bases removed from V and 6 bases from J, the gap between germline ends came to 13 bases. The CDR3 totals 14 residues. CDR1 is KGHSH and CDR2 is LQKENI in the germline V gene. The CDR3 nucleotides are TGTGCCAGCTCACCATTAAGTGGGCTTGATGGCTACACCTTC. Its protein product is CASSPLSGLDGYTF.

This chain joins TRBV5-1 and TRBJ2-7; 11 nucleotides match TRBD2. The CDR3 is 17 residues long. CDR1 and CDR2 (germline): SGHRS, YFSETQ. With 4 bases clipped from V and 0 bases from J, the junction kept 9 bases outside the gene matches. The CDR3 spells CASSLPPTSGSSYEQYF. The CDR3 DNA sequence: TGCGCCAGCAGCCTACCCCCTACTAGCGGGAGCTCCTACGAGCAGTACTTC.

The gene calls are TRBV25-1 and TRBJ2-2; possibly TRBD2 for D (6 bases). V lost 3 bases and J 6 bases, leaving 14 bases between the germline ends. CDR1 and CDR2 (germline): MGHDK, SYGVNS. The CDR3 is 15 residues long. CDR3 region: CASSDGTSLAGELFF. CDR3 DNA sequence: TGTGCCAGCAGTGACGGGACTTCTCTCGCCGGGGAGCTGTTTTTT.

The rearrangement links TRBV5-6 to TRBJ2-5; 10 bases map to TRBD1. This CDR3 spans 17 amino acids. Germline V CDR1 and CDR2: SGHDT, YYEEEE. V dropped 0 bases and J dropped 5; count of bases not matched to a gene: 10. The CDR3 loop is CASSLASRTGGRETQYF. The CDR3 nucleotides are TGTGCCAGCAGCTTGGCCTCCCGGACAGGGGGGAGGGAGACCCAGTACTTC.

This chain connects TRBV18 to TRBJ2-1, with 11 positions matching TRBD1. Germline CDR1 KGHSH, CDR2 LQKENI. Losses at the gene ends were 5 bases for V and 4 bases for J; bases not matched to a gene: 4. This CDR3 has 15 amino acids. In nucleotides, the CDR3 is TGTGCCAGCTCAGACCGGGACAGGGGGTACAATGAGCAGTTCTTC. Encoded protein: CASSDRDRGYNEQFF.

The rearrangement uses TRBV27 and TRBJ1-1, with a tentative D call TRBD1 (6 bases). The CDR3 sequence is 17 residues long. Germline values: CDR1 MNHEY, CDR2 SMNVEV (reference sequence). V lost 4 bases to trimming and J lost 4 bases, with 22 bases between them. The CDR3 nucleotides are TGTGCCAGCAGTTCCCTCCCAACTAGAGACAGGCGCACTGAAGCTTTCTTT. Translating gives CASSSLPTRDRRTEAFF.

This chain connects TRBV11-1 to TRBJ2-7; the D gene is possibly TRBD1 (6 bases). Germline assignment: CDR1 SGHAT and CDR2 FQDESV (reference sequence). This CDR3 comprises 13 residues. The V and J ends lost 1 base and 7 bases respectively, with 11 bases between them. Here the CDR3 DNA reads TGTGCCAGCAGCTTAGGATTGGGGGCTGAGCAGTACTTC. It specifies CASSLGLGAEQYF.

This clone has only one observation. In DNA, the CDR3 is TGTGCCAGCAGCGACAGCGCACCCATTGTAGGTATCGGGGAGCAGTTCTTC. Its protein is CASSDSAPIVGIGEQFF. The V call is TRBV7-8, the J call TRBJ2-1; D is perhaps TRBD1 (5 bases). Looked up from germline, CDR1 is SGHVS and CDR2 is FQNEAQ. The CDR3 length is 17 residues. Trimming stripped 5 bases from V and 10 bases from J, with 27 bases between.

In this sample, this clone turned up a few times. The genes are TRBV2 and TRBJ1-1; a weak D match, TRBD1 (6 bases). Germline V lookup: CDR1 SNHLY, CDR2 FYNNEI. CDR3 length: 11 residues. V was pared by 10 bases and J by 12 bases, with 18 bases between. The CDR3 coding sequence is TGTGCCACTCCGTCAGGGGCAGGACCTTTCTTT. It translates to CATPSGAGPFF.

This clone was recorded once. The V call is TRBV6-5, the J call TRBJ1-3; TRBD1 is a possible D gene (6 bases). Germline lookup yields CDR1 MNHEY and CDR2 SVGAGI. The V and J ends lost 6 bases and 7 bases respectively, with 19 bases between them. CDR3 length: 15 amino acids. The CDR3 reads CASSRDGYQGNTIYF. Here the CDR3 DNA reads TGTGCCAGCAGCAGGGACGGCTATCAGGGGAACACCATATATTTT.

The gene calls are TRBV4-2 and TRBJ1-1; 7 bases align to TRBD1. Germline values: CDR1 LGHNA, CDR2 YNFKEQ. CDR3 length equals 15 residues. J was trimmed by 6 bases and V by 3 bases; bases with no gene match: 10. CDR3 in DNA: TGTGCCAGCAGCCACAGACCCGAAGGGGGCGCTGAAGCTTTCTTT. Encoded protein: CASSHRPEGGAEAFF.